This TCR beta chain was obtained from a study of cytomegalovirus exposure and HLA in healthy donors. Across the study: The 120 validation repertoires used the same platform as the roughly 700 first-cohort repertoires (as reported by a later analysis).

Clones were sequenced by immunoSEQ multiplex PCR, and TCRdb holds only the in-frame ones, with some missing. This table holds roughly 150,000 clones, about 95% found once. Concerning this clone itself: Its matching antigen is unknown.

General study findings and limits: Some public TCRs appeared in many individuals, while most sequences were rare.

CDR1 and CDR2 from the germline V gene are MNHEY and SMNVEV (reference sequence). The CDR3 loop spans 14 amino acids. The V end lost 0 bases, the J end lost 3 bases, and 8 bases lay between the germline ends. The specimen sequenced was PBMCs. The clonotype originates from a man aged 18 to 29 in good health and CMV-seropositive. The chain uses TRBV27 and TRBJ1-1; no firm D call. The CDR3 reads CASSLSRGYTEAFF. CDR3 sequence (DNA): TGTGCCAGCAGTTTATCGAGAGGGTACACTGAAGCTTTCTTT.